This entry features one T cell receptor (beta chain) sequence. This entry comes from a study of blood T cell repertoires in COVID-19. Study background: The United States, Italy and Spain were the sources of the acute and convalescent COVID-19 samples.

CDR1 and CDR2 from the germline V gene are SGHTA and FQGNSA. Trimming left V 5 bases short and J 8 bases short, with 12 bases between. The CDR3 is 13 amino acids. Profiled with immunoSEQ multiplex PCR; TCRdb holds only in-frame clones, not every one. The sample lists some 200,000 clones, 70% to 90% occurring once. The TCR originated in a man aged 55 to 69 with active or convalescent COVID-19. Sequencing was done on a sample of peripheral blood. V is TRBV7-2 and J is TRBJ1-4; TRBD1 is a possible D gene (6 bases). The chain's CDR3 is CASSPGVREKLFF. The CDR3 DNA reads TGTGCCAGCAGCCCAGGGGTGCGGGAAAAACTGTTTTTT. Full variable domain (outside the CDR3, taken from reference TRBV7-2 and TRBJ1-4): GAGVSQSPSNKVTEKGKDVELRCDPISGHTALYWYRQSLGQGLEFLIYFQGNSAPDKSGLPSDRFSAERTGGSVSTLTIQRTQQEDSAVYLCASSPGVREKLFFGSGTQLSVL.